The entry below describes one TCR beta chain. Its specificity is not known. TCRdb reanalyzed the 5' RACE reads and collapses them to one entry per CDR3 protein, without DNA. Recorded for this sample: 150,000 to 170,000 distinct CDR3 sequences. This sample was included in a study of T cells expressing NK-cell markers. Study overall: The TCR beta repertoires were obtained from sorted CD3+CD56+NKG2C+, CD3+CD56+NKG2C- and CD3+CD56-NKG2C+ T cells. Eight donors were sequenced, seven testing HCMV-seropositive and one testing seronegative. General study points: The dominant NKG2C+ clonotypes represented about 1.0-7.5% of CD8+ T cells in five or six donors.

This CDR3 spans 13 amino acids. Per germline, CDR1 KGHDR and CDR2 SFDVKD. This clonotype originated in a woman between 45 and 65 years old in good health. This sequence joins TRBV24-1 and TRBJ2-2; TCRdb returns TRBD2, unconfirmable since there is no DNA. Sequenced sample: blood T cells: a sorted CD56 or NKG2C T cell subset, CD4+ or CD8+ T cells, or bulk PBMC T cells (not recorded which). The CDR3 region is CATGGVNTGELFF.